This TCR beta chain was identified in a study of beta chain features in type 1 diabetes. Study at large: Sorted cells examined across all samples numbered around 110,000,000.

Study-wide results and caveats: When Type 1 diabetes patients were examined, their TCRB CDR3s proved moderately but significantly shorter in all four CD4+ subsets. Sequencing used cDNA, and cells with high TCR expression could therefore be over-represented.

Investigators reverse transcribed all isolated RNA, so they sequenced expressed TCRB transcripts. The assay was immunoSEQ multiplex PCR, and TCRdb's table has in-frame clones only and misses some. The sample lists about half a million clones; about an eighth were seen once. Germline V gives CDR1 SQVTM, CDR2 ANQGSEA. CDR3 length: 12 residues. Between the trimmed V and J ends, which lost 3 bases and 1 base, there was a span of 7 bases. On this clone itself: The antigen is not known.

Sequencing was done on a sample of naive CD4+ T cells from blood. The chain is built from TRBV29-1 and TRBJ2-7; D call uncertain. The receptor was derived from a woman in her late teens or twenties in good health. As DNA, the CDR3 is TGCAGCGTTGAGCGTGGGTCCTACGAGCAGTACTTC. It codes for CSVERGSYEQYF.